Shown below are 2 T cell receptor beta chains from a single sample sequenced in a study of beta chain features in type 1 diabetes. Notes on the study in general: Shorter TCRB CDR3s, moderately but significantly so, were found in Type 1 diabetes patients in all four CD4+ subsets.

These receptors are not linked to any known antigen. The isolated RNA, all of it, was reverse transcribed, so expressed TCRB transcripts were what got sequenced. Here immunoSEQ multiplex PCR was the method, and the copy in TCRdb shows in-frame clones only, minus some. This sample has 140,000 or so clones, with less than 15% found just once. Sequencing used central memory CD4+ T cells from blood. The receptors were sampled from a young man with type 1 diabetes.

This clone was detected a few times. The CDR3: CASSSQWQYTF. CDR3 nucleotide sequence: TGTGCCAGCAGCTCGCAATGGCAATACACCTTC. The genes are TRBV9 and TRBJ1-2; the D is unclear. CDR3 size: 11 residues. Germline CDR1 SGDLS, CDR2 YYNGEE. The V and J ends lost 4 bases and 11 bases respectively, with 12 bases between them.

V and J are TRBV10-3 and TRBJ1-1; 8 bases match TRBD1. The germline CDR1 and CDR2 sequences are ENHRY and SYGVKD. CDR3 length equals 16 residues. The J segment lost 0 bases and the V segment lost 1 base, leaving 4 bases of the junction unmatched. The CDR3 loop reads CAISELGTGMNTEAFF. The CDR3 DNA reads as TGTGCCATCAGTGAGTTAGGGACAGGTATGAACACTGAAGCTTTCTTT.